Listed here are 17 T cell receptor beta chains from one sample, sequenced in a study of T cells in Graves' hyperthyroidism and ophthalmopathy. Amplified regions were TCR beta CDR3 sequences from RNA transcripts. Initially, a first-round RT-PCR of the TCR CDR3 employed the HTBI primer set. Using its own MiXCR run on the multiplex PCR reads, TCRdb lists one record per CDR3 protein. Among some 370,000 distinct CDR3 sequences listed, about an eighth were seen once. Sequencing used blood. The receptors were gathered from a middle-aged man with Graves' ophthalmopathy.

This clonotype showed up many times. The chain links TRBV20-1 to TRBJ2-7; TRBD1 aligns across 8 bases. J gave up 6 bases and V 7 bases, and 8 bases lay outside the gene matches. This CDR3 comprises 12 residues. Germline V gives CDR1 DFQATT, CDR2 SNEGSKA (reference sequence). CDR3 sequence: CSVSQGAFEQYF. The CDR3 nucleotides are TGCAGTGTCAGCCAGGGGGCGTTCGAGCAGTACTTC.

This clonotype has a count of ten or more. The V call is TRBV20-1, the J call TRBJ2-3; 9 nucleotides line up with TRBD2. The germline gives CDR1 DFQATT, CDR2 SNEGSKA (reference sequence). The CDR3 contains 14 residues. Losses at the gene ends were 6 bases for V and 3 bases for J; bases not matched to a gene: 7. In nucleotides, the CDR3 is TGCAGTGCACAACCGGGACTAGCTACAGATACGCAGTATTTT. Translation gives CSAQPGLATDTQYF.

This chain uses TRBV5-1 with TRBJ1-6; TRBD1 might be the D (6 bases). The CDR3 runs to 16 residues. The V gene's germline CDR1 is SGHRS and CDR2 YFSETQ. The V end was cut by 5 bases, the J end by 7 bases, with 19 bases between. The CDR3 region is CASRWDNAGSNSPLHF. In DNA form, the CDR3 reads TGCGCCAGCAGATGGGACAATGCGGGCTCAAATTCACCCCTCCACTTT.

The chain has TRBV5-1 and TRBJ1-1; TRBD1 matches 8 bases. V trimming: 0 bases; J trimming: 1 base; junction bases outside the gene matches: 8. The CDR3 is made up of 17 amino acids. CDR1 and CDR2 (germline): SGHRS, YFSETQ. In DNA form, the CDR3 reads TGCGCCAGCAGCTTGGCCGGAACAGGGGGGGGGAACACTGAAGCTTTCTTT. This encodes CASSLAGTGGGNTEAFF.

This clonotype was detected ten times or more. The chain has TRBV5-8 and TRBJ2-3; TRBD1 or TRBD2 may be the D gene (5 bases each). The length of the CDR3 is 15 residues. V gave up 1 base and J gave up 2 bases, with 11 bases separating them. CDR1 and CDR2 from the germline V gene are SGHTS and YDEGEE. The CDR3 loop reads CASSLFGTLTDTQYF. For the CDR3, the DNA is TGTGCCAGCAGCTTGTTCGGGACCCTCACAGATACGCAGTATTTT. Supplemented by reference TRBV5-8 and TRBJ2-3, the full variable domain reads EAGVTQSPTHLIKTRGQQATLRCSPISGHTSVYWYQQALGLGLQFLLWYDEGEERNRGNFPPRFSGRQFPNYSSELNVNALELEDSALYLCASSLFGTLTDTQYFGPGTRLTVL.

The table lists this clonotype with many counts. The chain links TRBV19 to TRBJ2-5; weak D call: TRBD2 (5 bases). The CDR3 has 17 residues. Per the germline V gene, CDR1 is LNHDA and CDR2 is SQIVND (reference sequence). V lost 4 bases and J lost 3, with 21 bases in between. The CDR3 DNA is TGTGCCAGTAGTAAGTTCGGACTCGAGCGCAAAAAAGAGACCCAGTACTTC. It encodes CASSKFGLERKKETQYF.

This clonotype appeared a few times. In DNA, the CDR3 is TGTGCCATCAGCGAGGTGCAGAAAAGCACAGATACGCAGTATTTT. Its protein product is CAISEVQKSTDTQYF. The V call is TRBV10-3, the J call TRBJ2-3, with no clear D. The CDR3 consists of 15 residues. Germline CDR1 ENHRY, CDR2 SYGVKD. With 6 bases removed from V and 0 bases from J, the gap between germline ends came to 13 bases.

The rearrangement links TRBV5-4 to TRBJ1-1, with D perhaps matching TRBD1 (5 bases). The CDR3 has 13 amino acids. Trimming cost V 0 bases and J 11 bases, with 14 bases left between them. Germline CDR1 reads SGHNT; CDR2 reads YYREEE (reference sequence). CDR3 residues: CASSLEAGRKAFF. The CDR3 DNA is TGTGCCAGCAGCTTGGAAGCAGGGAGGAAGGCTTTCTTT.

This clonotype has a count of ten or more. CDR3 DNA sequence: TGTGCCAGCAGCCGGGAAAGGGGGCAGCCGACCCTTAGCTCCTACGAGCAGTACTTC. Residues: CASSRERGQPTLSSYEQYF. The chain combines TRBV11-2 with TRBJ2-7, with 7 bases that match TRBD1. The CDR3 loop spans 19 amino acids. With V trimmed by 5 bases and J by 0 bases, 19 bases remained unmatched. Germline assignment: CDR1 SGHAT and CDR2 FQNNGV.

This clonotype was observed many times. The chain is built from TRBV27 and TRBJ1-5; TRBD1 aligns across 10 bases. J lost 3 bases, V lost 3 bases, and 5 bases had no gene match. The CDR3 has 16 residues. Germline V gives CDR1 MNHEY, CDR2 SMNVEV (reference sequence). Here the CDR3 reads CASSFGTGDLNQPQHF. The CDR3 nucleotides read TGTGCCAGCAGTTTCGGGACAGGGGACCTCAATCAGCCCCAGCATTTT.

This clonotype was detected only a few times. This clone may be a read error of a much larger clone one base away. V and J are TRBV11-3 and TRBJ2-2; TRBD2 matches 12 bases. The germline gives CDR1 SGHNT, CDR2 YENEEA. The CDR3 runs to 16 residues. The CDR3 DNA sequence: TGTGCCAGCAGCGGTGGACTAGCGGGGAACACCGGGGGGCTGTTTTTT. It encodes CASSGGLAGNTGGLFF.

This chain uses TRBV10-3 with TRBJ2-2, with 7 bases lining up with TRBD1. CDR3 length equals 13 residues. V lost 6 bases, J lost 3 bases, and 1 base stayed unmatched. Germline V gives CDR1 ENHRY, CDR2 SYGVKD. Written as DNA, the CDR3 is TGTGCCATCAGCACAGGGGACACCGGGGAGCTGTTTTTT. Translating gives CAISTGDTGELFF.

In its sample, this clonotype was seen many times. V is TRBV20-1 and J is TRBJ2-1; possibly TRBD1 for D (6 bases). The germline V gene has CDR1 DFQATT and CDR2 SNEGSKA (reference sequence). The CDR3 has 13 amino acids. Trimming removed 6 bases from V and 5 bases from J, with 14 bases in between. The CDR3 bases are TGCAGTGCCGTAGGGCAGGGGAACAATGAGCAGTTCTTC. Protein product: CSAVGQGNNEQFF.

The rearrangement uses TRBV19 and TRBJ2-2, with D possibly called TRBD1 or TRBD2 (5 bases each). V was trimmed by 6 bases and J by 4 bases, leaving 9 bases between them. The CDR3 has 13 amino acids. The V gene's germline CDR1 is LNHDA and CDR2 SQIVND (reference sequence). The CDR3 DNA reads as TGTGCCAGTAGCCGGGACCTCACCGGGGAGCTGTTTTTT. This sequence encodes CASSRDLTGELFF.

This clonotype was counted at least ten times. The CDR3 loop is CASSLRGQKLFF. The CDR3, as DNA: TGTGCCAGCAGTCTAAGAGGACAGAAACTGTTTTTT. The J gene is TRBJ1-4, the V gene TRBV27, with D possibly being TRBD1 (6 bases). Trimming left V 5 bases short and J 11 bases short, with 12 bases between. Germline V gene sequence: CDR1 MNHEY, CDR2 SMNVEV (reference sequence). The CDR3 has 12 residues.

This clonotype was seen a few times. This chain links TRBV5-6 with TRBJ2-1, with D possibly being TRBD1 or TRBD2 (5 bases each). The germline V gene encodes CDR1 SGHDT and CDR2 YYEEEE. The V end was cut by 4 bases, the J end by 10 bases, with 18 bases between. This CDR3 comprises 14 residues. The CDR3 bases are TGTGCCAGCAGCCCCGGGACGCCACCCTTAGAGCAGTTCTTC. Translated, it gives CASSPGTPPLEQFF.

There are many counts of this clonotype. The V gene is TRBV3-1, the J gene TRBJ2-7; perhaps TRBD2 as D (5 bases). The germline V gene encodes CDR1 LGHDT and CDR2 YNNKEL (reference sequence). This CDR3 spans 17 amino acids. Between the trimmed V and J ends, which lost 1 base and 6 bases, there was a span of 22 bases. The CDR3: CASSQVFGAQRYREQYF. The CDR3 DNA reads TGTGCCAGCAGCCAAGTCTTCGGCGCGCAGCGGTATCGCGAGCAGTACTTC.